These 4 T cell receptor beta chains share one sample of origin, sequenced in a study of cytomegalovirus exposure and HLA in healthy donors. The study ran its PCR with 60 Vbeta and 13 Jbeta primers. This table comes from immunoSEQ multiplex PCR, and its TCRdb copy is limited to in-frame clones, with some not included. The repertoire consists of some 130,000 clones, with 77% occurring once and the leading ten covering 4% to 5%. The sequencing input was PBMCs. All receptors come from a male donor in good health and CMV-seropositive.

The rearrangement uses TRBV25-1 and TRBJ1-1; 7 nucleotides match TRBD1. The J segment lost 1 base and the V segment lost 6 bases, leaving 2 bases of the junction unmatched. Germline values: CDR1 MGHDK, CDR2 SYGVNS. The CDR3 is 13 amino acids. The CDR3 DNA reads as TGTGCCAGCAGCAGGGGGGAGAACACTGAAGCTTTCTTT. Protein product: CASSRGENTEAFF.

The chain uses TRBV6-1 and TRBJ1-2; perhaps TRBD1 as D (6 bases). This CDR3 is built from 14 residues. Germline CDR1 and CDR2: MNHNS and SASEGT. With 4 bases removed from V and 3 bases from J, the gap between germline ends came to 12 bases. The CDR3 reads CASSATGIHYGYTF. The CDR3 DNA follows: TGTGCCAGCAGTGCCACAGGGATCCACTATGGCTACACCTTC.

This clone has only a few counts. The V gene is TRBV7-9, the J gene TRBJ2-5, with 7 bases identical to TRBD2. V lost 7 bases, J lost 1 base, and 6 bases stayed unmatched. Germline V lookup: CDR1 SEHNR, CDR2 FQNEAQ (reference sequence). The CDR3 is 14 amino acids. As DNA, the CDR3 is TGTGCCAGCATCAGCGGGGCCCTCCAAGAGACCCAGTACTTC. It yields the protein CASISGALQETQYF.

The CDR3 DNA follows: TGTGCCAGCAACTTACTAGCGGGGACTTACAATGAGCAGTTCTTC. It encodes CASNLLAGTYNEQFF. The gene calls are TRBV6-6 and TRBJ2-1, with 10 nucleotides matching TRBD2. CDR3 length equals 15 residues. The germline V gene encodes CDR1 MNHNY and CDR2 SVGAGI (reference sequence). V lost 7 bases, J lost 4 bases, and 7 bases stayed unmatched.